This T cell receptor (beta chain) comes out of a study of CD8 T cells in ankylosing spondylitis. This clonotype came up many times. What it binds is not known. The junction departs from germline at one end; a sequencing error may be responsible. Findings and limits, study-wide: Significant enrichment of disease-linked clones was reportedly seen in matched ankylosing spondylitis synovial fluid. Certain motif variants had earlier appeared in reactive arthritis synovial fluid and blood.

Molecular-barcoded quantitative 5'-RACE produced these TCR beta libraries. Via MiXCR, TCRdb re-called the 5' RACE reads, giving one row per CDR3 protein. The sample has around 130,000 distinct CDR3 sequences, approximately 10% seen once; the top ten hold approximately 3.3%. Germline V gene lookup returns CDR1 SEHNR and CDR2 FQNEAQ (reference sequence). This CDR3 has 14 amino acids. V usage is TRBV7-9 and J usage is TRBJ1-3, with D perhaps TRBD1 (5 bases). The receptor's source is a male donor with ankylosing spondylitis or in good health (not recorded which). The source material was blood, either unsorted or a sorted T cell fraction (not recorded which). CDR3 in DNA: TGTGCCAGCAGCTCCCAGGGAACCGGAAACACTATATATTTT. It translates to CASSSQGTGNTIYF.